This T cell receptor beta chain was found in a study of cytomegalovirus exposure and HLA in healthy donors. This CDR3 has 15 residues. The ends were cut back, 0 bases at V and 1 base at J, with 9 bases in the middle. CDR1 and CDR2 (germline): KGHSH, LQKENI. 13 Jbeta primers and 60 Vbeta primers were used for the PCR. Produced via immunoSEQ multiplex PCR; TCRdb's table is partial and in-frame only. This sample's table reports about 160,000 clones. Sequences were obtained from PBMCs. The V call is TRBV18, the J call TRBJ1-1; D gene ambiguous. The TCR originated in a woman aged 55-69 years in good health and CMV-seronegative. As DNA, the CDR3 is TGTGCCAGCTCACCACCGGCAAGAGGGAACACTGAAGCTTTCTTT. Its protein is CASSPPARGNTEAFF.